The 27 T cell receptor beta chains presented below share a single source sample, sequenced in a study of blood T cell repertoires in COVID-19. Measured with immunoSEQ multiplex PCR; TCRdb has only the in-frame clones, and not every one. The repertoire holds 200,000 to 300,000 clones, with approximately 78% as singletons. Sequencing was performed on peripheral blood. The receptors were gathered from a woman aged 60-75 years with active or convalescent COVID-19.

This clone was seen a handful of times. The rearrangement joins TRBV5-1 to TRBJ2-2, with TRBD2 matching 8 bases. CDR1 SGHRS and CDR2 YFSETQ come from the germline V gene. V lost 5 bases to trimming and J lost 3 bases; unmatched junction nucleotides: 3. This CDR3 has 14 residues. CDR3 in amino acids: CASSWRGDTGELFF. CDR3 in DNA: TGCGCCAGCAGTTGGCGGGGGGACACCGGGGAGCTGTTTTTT.

The V and J genes are TRBV5-6 and TRBJ1-4; D unresolved. Germline CDR1 is SGHDT and CDR2 is YYEEEE. Trimming pared 4 bases from V and 3 bases from J, leaving 13 bases between. The CDR3 runs 15 residues. Here the CDR3 reads CASSGRTFSNEKLFF. The CDR3 nucleotides are TGTGCCAGCAGCGGGAGGACCTTTTCTAATGAAAAACTGTTTTTT.

This rearrangement joins TRBV7-2 to TRBJ1-4; no definite D call. CDR3 length: 16 amino acids. Trimming took 1 base from V and 8 from J, leaving 17 bases between them. Germline V gives CDR1 SGHTA, CDR2 FQGNSA. The CDR3 reads CASSLESRLGGEKLFF. CDR3 DNA sequence: TGTGCCAGCAGCTTAGAGTCTCGCCTAGGAGGGGAAAAACTGTTTTTT.

This clone occurred a few times. V is TRBV5-6 and J is TRBJ2-2, with D perhaps matching TRBD1 (5 bases). V lost 1 base, J lost 0 bases, and 10 bases lay in between. From germline, CDR1 is SGHDT and CDR2 YYEEEE. CDR3 size: 16 residues. The CDR3 DNA sequence: TGTGCCAGCAGCTTGAGGGGAAACGCGAACACCGGGGAGCTGTTTTTT. Protein: CASSLRGNANTGELFF.

This clone was counted between two and nine times. V gene TRBV7-9 combines with J gene TRBJ2-7; D perhaps matches TRBD1 (5 bases). Trimming left V 1 base short and J 10 bases short, with 8 bases between. Germline loops: CDR1 SEHNR, CDR2 FQNEAQ (reference sequence). This CDR3 has 11 amino acids. This CDR3 is CASSLDQGQYF. CDR3 nucleotides: TGTGCCAGCAGCTTAGACCAGGGTCAGTACTTC.

The J gene is TRBJ2-7, the V gene TRBV4-3, with 8 bases that match TRBD2. V lost 0 bases, J lost 4 bases, and 8 bases stayed unmatched. The CDR3 has 16 residues. Per the germline V gene, CDR1 is LGHNA and CDR2 is YSLEER. This CDR3 is CASSQDEGGGIYEQYF. The CDR3 DNA reads as TGCGCCAGCAGCCAAGATGAGGGCGGGGGGATATACGAGCAGTACTTC.

J is TRBJ2-5 and V is TRBV2; 9 bases align to TRBD2. Unmatched junction bases numbered 6, after V lost 2 bases and J lost 2 bases. CDR1 SNHLY and CDR2 FYNNEI come from the germline V gene. The CDR3 totals 16 residues. DNA for the CDR3: TGTGCCAGCAGTGAAAGGGGTAGCGGGGGTCAAGAGACCCAGTACTTC. Its protein is CASSERGSGGQETQYF.

This chain links TRBV5-1 with TRBJ2-3; a weak D match, TRBD2 (5 bases). The CDR3 consists of 14 residues. In germline, CDR1 is SGHRS, CDR2 YFSETQ. The V gene lost 4 bases and the J gene lost 4 bases, with 13 bases spanning the gap. The CDR3 loop reads CASSLGVLSDTQYF. For the CDR3, the DNA is TGCGCCAGCAGCCTGGGAGTTTTGTCAGATACGCAGTATTTT.

This clone was recorded only once. This sequence joins TRBV27 and TRBJ2-3; 10 nucleotides line up with TRBD2. The CDR3 length is 15 residues. With V trimmed by 4 bases and J by 6 bases, 7 bases remained unmatched. The germline V gene has CDR1 MNHEY and CDR2 SMNVEV (reference sequence). As DNA, the CDR3 is TGTGCCAGCAGTTACAAGCGGGGGGGCCCCGATACGCAGTATTTT. Residues: CASSYKRGGPDTQYF.

The chain has TRBV5-6 and TRBJ1-1, with 9 bases aligning to TRBD1. The CDR3 covers 17 residues. Germline CDR1 and CDR2: SGHDT and YYEEEE. V was clipped by 0 bases and J by 4 bases; unmatched bases: 10. For the CDR3, the DNA is TGTGCCAGCAGCTTGGAAGGGACAGGGAGGGAGGCCACTGAAGCTTTCTTT. It yields the protein CASSLEGTGREATEAFF.

The genes are TRBV12-5 and TRBJ1-6; 7 nucleotides align to TRBD1. Germline V gene lookup returns CDR1 LGHNT and CDR2 FRNRAP. This CDR3 is 15 amino acids long. V gave up 2 bases and J gave up 9 bases; unmatched junction bases: 7. CDR3 DNA sequence: TGTGCTAGTGGTTTGAATACAGGGGCGACTTCACCCCTCCACTTT. Translated, it gives CASGLNTGATSPLHF.

V and J are TRBV9 and TRBJ2-5; D perhaps matches TRBD1 (7 bases). V was pared by 4 bases and J by 5 bases, with 15 bases between. Germline assignment: CDR1 SGDLS and CDR2 YYNGEE. The CDR3 extends over 14 amino acids. The CDR3 bases are TGTGCCAGCAGCCCGTTTTCAGGGGGGGAGACCCAGTACTTC. Its translation is CASSPFSGGETQYF.

V and J are TRBV5-3 and TRBJ2-3, with 10 bases that match TRBD2. TRBV5-3 is filed as an ORF, its function uncertain. CDR3 length: 16 residues. With 10 bases clipped from V and 4 bases from J, the junction kept 15 bases outside the gene matches. This chain's CDR3 is CAVSGGGRVSPDTQYF. In DNA, the CDR3 is TGTGCCGTAAGCGGGGGGGGCCGCGTGAGCCCAGATACGCAGTATTTT.

The chain links TRBV20-1 to TRBJ1-5; 7 bases match TRBD1. Trimming cost V 3 bases and J 5 bases; bases outside gene matches: 13. Germline V gene lookup returns CDR1 DFQATT and CDR2 SNEGSKA (reference sequence). The CDR3 runs 16 residues. The CDR3 nucleotides read TGCAGTGCTAGTAGAGGGACAGTCCCAGGCGATCAGCCCCAGCATTTT. Protein product: CSASRGTVPGDQPQHF.

The chain joins TRBV3-1 (or the pseudogene TRBV3-2) to TRBJ1-1; D gene ambiguous. The CDR3 is 14 amino acids. The V end was cut by 2 bases, the J end by 1 base, with 8 bases between. Germline CDR1 reads LGHDT; CDR2 reads YNNKEL (reference sequence). The CDR3 DNA reads TGTGCCAGCAGCCAATACGGGGAGAACACTGAAGCTTTCTTT. Its translation: CASSQYGENTEAFF.

V usage is TRBV19 and J usage is TRBJ1-5; 11 positions match TRBD1. The germline CDR1 and CDR2 sequences are LNHDA and SQIVND (reference sequence). V was pared by 5 bases and J by 6 bases, with 3 bases of the junction left unmatched. This CDR3 comprises 14 residues. The DNA for the CDR3 is TGTGCCAGTAGTTGGGGGACAGGGGGTCAGCCCCAGCATTTT. It translates to CASSWGTGGQPQHF. The variable domain in full, with the rest retrieved from reference TRBV19 and TRBJ1-5, is DGGITQSPKYLFRKEGQNVTLSCEQNLNHDAMYWYRQDPGQGLRLIYYSQIVNDFQKGDIAEGYSVSREKKESFPLTVTSAQKNPTAFYLCASSWGTGGQPQHFGDGTRLSIL.

The V gene is TRBV2, the J gene TRBJ2-2, with a weak D call TRBD1 (6 bases). The V end lost 4 bases, the J end lost 5 bases, and 14 bases lay between the germline ends. CDR3 length: 15 amino acids. Germline CDR1 SNHLY, CDR2 FYNNEI. As DNA, the CDR3 is TGTGCCAGCAGTGCATCCACTACAGGGACCGGGGAGCTGTTTTTT. Translating it yields CASSASTTGTGELFF.

J is TRBJ1-6 and V is TRBV6-5; TRBD1 aligns across 7 bases. V gave up 1 base and J gave up 7 bases; unmatched junction bases: 4. The CDR3 extends over 15 amino acids. Germline CDR1 reads MNHEY; CDR2 reads SVGAGI. DNA of the CDR3: TGTGCCAGCAGTTACTACCCAGGGGGAAATTCACCCCTCCACTTT. Encoded protein: CASSYYPGGNSPLHF.

This rearrangement joins TRBV2 to TRBJ2-7, with TRBD1 identical over 9 bases. V shed 5 bases and J 3 bases; nucleotides not matched to a gene: 2. This CDR3 comprises 13 residues. CDR1 SNHLY and CDR2 FYNNEI come from the germline V gene. The CDR3 coding sequence is TGTGCCAGCAGTCCGACAGGGGGCTACGAGCAGTACTTC. Translation: CASSPTGGYEQYF.

The genes are TRBV12-3 or TRBV12-4 and TRBJ1-6; 9 nucleotides line up with TRBD1. Trimming removed 8 bases from V and 10 bases from J; junction bases left unmatched: 6. The CDR3 contains 13 residues. This CDR3 reads CASSTGGGSPLHF. In nucleotides, the CDR3 is TGTGCCAGCTCGACAGGGGGAGGGTCACCCCTCCACTTT.

This chain links TRBV5-6 with TRBJ2-5; D is possibly TRBD1 (5 bases). The CDR3 has 13 residues. Germline-derived CDR1 and CDR2 are SGHDT and YYEEEE. Deletions cut 1 base from V and 5 bases from J, with 9 bases between. CDR3: CASSLHRSETQYF. The DNA of the CDR3 is TGTGCCAGCAGCTTGCACAGGTCGGAGACCCAGTACTTC.

The J gene is TRBJ2-1, the V gene TRBV7-8; 8 positions agree with TRBD2. The germline V gene encodes CDR1 SGHVS and CDR2 FQNEAQ. The CDR3 covers 21 residues. J lost 0 bases, V lost 1 base, and 17 bases had no gene match. In DNA, the CDR3 is TGTGCCAGCAGCTTAGGGCATCTGAAGCGGGGGCCGAAGAGCTCCTACAATGAGCAGTTCTTC. Translated, it gives CASSLGHLKRGPKSSYNEQFF.

This clone was observed a single time. The gene calls are TRBV20-1 and TRBJ2-3; possible D gene TRBD1, 6 bases. Germline V lookup: CDR1 DFQATT, CDR2 SNEGSKA (reference sequence). This CDR3 comprises 11 residues. Trimming pared 5 bases from V and 5 bases from J, leaving 8 bases between. The CDR3 coding sequence is TGCAGTGCTCAACAGGGAGATACGCAGTATTTT. Its protein is CSAQQGDTQYF.

The chain recombines TRBV7-9 with TRBJ1-2, with 7 nucleotides matching TRBD1. CDR1 and CDR2 (germline): SEHNR, FQNEAQ (reference sequence). There are 15 residues in the CDR3. J lost 3 bases, V lost 4 bases, and 8 bases had no gene match. The CDR3 sequence is CASSSLPGTDYGYTF. The CDR3 DNA is TGTGCCAGCAGCTCCCTCCCCGGGACAGACTATGGCTACACCTTC.

The chain recombines TRBV6-6 with TRBJ2-7; tentative D call: TRBD2 (5 bases). The V end lost 5 bases, the J end lost 4 bases, and 18 bases lay between the germline ends. The CDR3 spans 15 residues. Germline CDR1 and CDR2: MNHNY and SVGAGI (reference sequence). CDR3 nucleotides: TGTGCCAGCAGTCTTGGAGGCCCCGAGAGTTACGAGCAGTACTTC. Its translation is CASSLGGPESYEQYF.

The V call is TRBV5-5, the J call TRBJ1-2; 8 bases line up with TRBD1. Germline-derived CDR1 and CDR2 are SGHKS and YYEKEE (reference sequence). V lost 4 bases and J lost 3; bases outside the gene matches: 11. The CDR3 is made up of 16 amino acids. For the CDR3, the DNA is TGTGCCAGCAGCCTGAGTGTTACAGGGGGGTACTATGGCTACACCTTC. Amino acids: CASSLSVTGGYYGYTF.

This clone was seen just once. The chain has TRBV11-2 and TRBJ2-7; D ambiguous. There are 15 residues in the CDR3. Per germline, CDR1 SGHAT and CDR2 FQNNGV. V lost 3 bases and J 2 bases, leaving 14 bases between the germline ends. The CDR3 DNA follows: TGTGCCAGCAGCTTCGACGCGGTCCCTCCCTACGAGCAGTACTTC. Translated, it gives CASSFDAVPPYEQYF. The whole variable domain, remainder taken from reference TRBV11-2 and TRBJ2-7, is EAGVAQSPRYKIIEKRQSVAFWCNPISGHATLYWYQQILGQGPKLLIQFQNNGVVDDSQLPKDRFSAERLKGVDSTLKIQPAKLEDSAVYLCASSFDAVPPYEQYFGPGTRLTVT.